This T cell receptor beta chain was identified during a study of shared clonotypes between healthy human individuals. Only in-frame clones appear in the TCRdb table, and some are missing; sequencing was by immunoSEQ multiplex PCR. The sample contains about 700,000 clones, roughly 94% of which appear only once. CD45RO-negative, CCR7-selected cells formed the naive CD8 fraction, which excluded terminally differentiated effector memory CD45RA+ cells. There were no recent acute infections or vaccinations among the donors, who were healthy HIV-negative adults. Trimming stripped 5 bases from V and 14 bases from J, with 16 bases between. The CDR3 contains 12 residues. Germline V lookup: CDR1 SEHNR, CDR2 FQNEAQ (reference sequence). Notes on the study in general: The study found roughly 5% of naive CD4 clonotypes shared across four donors.

A note on this clone: The target antigen is unknown.

This TCR derives from a man aged 30 to 39 in good health. Source material: naive CD8+ T cells sorted from blood. The gene calls are TRBV7-9 and TRBJ2-1; the D gene is possibly TRBD2 (6 bases). CDR3 loop: CASSPVVWEEFF. For the CDR3, the DNA is TGTGCCAGCAGCCCTGTAGTCTGGGAGGAGTTCTTC.